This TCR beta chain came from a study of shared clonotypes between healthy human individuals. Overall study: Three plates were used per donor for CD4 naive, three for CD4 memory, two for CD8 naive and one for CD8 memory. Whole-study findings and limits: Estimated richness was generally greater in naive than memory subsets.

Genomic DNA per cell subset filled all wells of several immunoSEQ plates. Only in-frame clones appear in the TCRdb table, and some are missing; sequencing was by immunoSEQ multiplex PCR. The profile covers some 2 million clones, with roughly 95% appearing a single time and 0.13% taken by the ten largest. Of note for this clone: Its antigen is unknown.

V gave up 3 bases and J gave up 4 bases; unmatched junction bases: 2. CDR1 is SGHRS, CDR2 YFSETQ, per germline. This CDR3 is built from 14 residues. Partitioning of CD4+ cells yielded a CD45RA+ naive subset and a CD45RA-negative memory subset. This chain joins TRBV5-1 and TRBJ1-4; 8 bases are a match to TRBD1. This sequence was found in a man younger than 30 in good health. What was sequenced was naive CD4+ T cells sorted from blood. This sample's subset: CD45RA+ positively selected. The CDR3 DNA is TGCGCCAGCAGCTCACAGGGGGATAATGAAAAACTGTTTTTT. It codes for CASSSQGDNEKLFF.